Below, 22 T cell receptor beta chains from the same sample are listed, as sequenced in a study of T cells in narcolepsy. TCRdb's copy holds only in-frame clones and misses some; the assay was immunoSEQ multiplex PCR. The data show tens of thousands of clones, roughly 86% seen once. The sample taken for sequencing was memory (CD45RA-) CD4+ T cells from blood. The receptors shown here come from a human donor in good health.

CDR3 sequence: CASSLRPDGEAFF. In nucleotides, the CDR3 is TGTGCCAGCAGCTTAAGGCCGGACGGCGAAGCTTTCTTT. The genes are TRBV7-3 and TRBJ1-1; D unclear. The CDR3 spans 13 residues. Trimming removed 1 base from V and 8 bases from J, with 11 bases in between. Germline CDR1 is SGHTA and CDR2 is FQGTGA.

This chain connects TRBV4-2 to TRBJ1-1; D is unclear. This CDR3 comprises 15 residues. Germline CDR1 is LGHNA and CDR2 is YNFKEQ. The germline V and J ends were trimmed by 5 bases and 4 bases, with 17 bases remaining between them. CDR3 DNA sequence: TGTGCCAGCAGCTTGGCCAGAGGGCATGCCACTGAAGCTTTCTTT. This encodes CASSLARGHATEAFF.

The rearrangement links TRBV4-3 to TRBJ1-5; D is uncertain. Between the trimmed V and J ends, which lost 0 bases and 0 bases, there was a span of 9 bases. The CDR3 is 16 amino acids. Germline assignment: CDR1 LGHNA and CDR2 YSLEER. The CDR3: CASSQDNGISNQPQHF. CDR3 DNA: TGCGCCAGCAGCCAAGATAACGGGATTAGCAATCAGCCCCAGCATTTT.

The gene calls are TRBV19 and TRBJ2-1; TRBD2 agrees at 8 bases. This CDR3 has 15 amino acids. Trimming cost V 7 bases and J 9 bases; bases outside gene matches: 14. CDR1 is LNHDA, CDR2 SQIVND, per germline (reference sequence). CDR3 sequence (DNA): TGTGCCAGTACCTCGACTGGCGGGAGGTTTAGTGAGCAGTTCTTC. Translating it yields CASTSTGGRFSEQFF.

The CDR3 region is CASSEQGTADTQYF. Here the CDR3 DNA reads TGTGCCAGTAGTGAGCAGGGGACCGCAGATACGCAGTATTTT. The chain carries TRBV19 and TRBJ2-3; tentative D call: TRBD1 (6 bases). V was shortened by 5 bases and J by 4 bases, with 13 bases between the two germline ends. Germline lookup yields CDR1 LNHDA and CDR2 SQIVND (reference sequence). This CDR3 spans 14 amino acids.

V gene TRBV19 combines with J gene TRBJ2-3; D gene unclear. The V gene lost 7 bases and the J gene lost 4 bases, with 12 bases spanning the gap. CDR1 and CDR2 from the germline V gene are LNHDA and SQIVND (reference sequence). This CDR3 has 13 residues. The DNA for the CDR3 is TGTGCCAGTATAGCCCAGGCCGCAGATACGCAGTATTTT. Amino acids: CASIAQAADTQYF.

The chain uses TRBV10-1 and TRBJ2-7; 8 nucleotides match TRBD2. The CDR3 has 15 amino acids. With V trimmed by 2 bases and J by 7 bases, 10 bases remained unmatched. Germline V lookup: CDR1 WNHNN, CDR2 SYGVQD (reference sequence). CDR3 coding DNA: TGCGCCAGCAGTGAGAGCGGCGGGGGGCTAGGGGAGCAGTACTTC. It specifies CASSESGGGLGEQYF.

This clone was seen only once. V gene TRBV30 combines with J gene TRBJ2-5; 8 bases fit TRBD2. V lost 0 bases and J lost 4; bases outside the gene matches: 7. The CDR3 consists of 15 residues. The V gene's germline CDR1 is GTSNPN and CDR2 SVGIG (reference sequence). CDR3 residues: CAWSVPSGLVETQYF. CDR3 in DNA: TGTGCCTGGAGTGTACCCTCGGGACTAGTAGAGACCCAGTACTTC.

This chain uses TRBV7-3 with TRBJ1-1; TRBD1 might be the D (5 bases). Between the trimmed V and J ends, which lost 2 bases and 2 bases, there was a span of 9 bases. Germline CDR1 and CDR2: SGHTA and FQGTGA. The CDR3 extends over 14 amino acids. CDR3 in amino acids: CASSLGGGNTEAFF. CDR3 nucleotide sequence: TGTGCCAGCAGCTTAGGCGGGGGTAACACTGAAGCTTTCTTT.

The sample holds a few counts of this clone. This chain connects TRBV9 to TRBJ2-1; D is tentatively TRBD1 or TRBD2 (7 bases each). This CDR3 comprises 16 residues. V lost 4 bases, J lost 5 bases, and 19 bases lay in between. Germline lookup yields CDR1 SGDLS and CDR2 YYNGEE. The CDR3 here is CASSTQGGVRDNEQFF. CDR3 bases: TGTGCCAGCAGCACCCAGGGGGGGGTAAGGGACAATGAGCAGTTCTTC.

The chain is built from TRBV28 and TRBJ1-5; D possibly corresponds to TRBD1 (6 bases). The CDR3 sequence is 16 residues long. The V end was cut by 3 bases, the J end by 3 bases, with 15 bases between. Germline loops: CDR1 MDHEN, CDR2 SYDVKM. The CDR3 DNA sequence: TGTGCCAGCAGTTTCACCGGGACACCTATCAATCAGCCCCAGCATTTT. The encoded protein is CASSFTGTPINQPQHF.

This clone was seen only a few times. The V and J genes are TRBV6-5 and TRBJ1-4; the D gene is possibly TRBD1 (6 bases). This CDR3 has 13 residues. Trimming removed 4 bases at V and 6 bases at J, with 9 bases between. Germline V gene sequence: CDR1 MNHEY, CDR2 SVGAGI. This CDR3 is CASSLTGYEKLFF. The CDR3 nucleotides are TGTGCCAGCAGTTTGACAGGATATGAAAAACTGTTTTTT.

The rearrangement uses TRBV29-1 and TRBJ2-3; no clear D gene. The germline gives CDR1 SQVTM, CDR2 ANQGSEA. V lost 4 bases, J lost 4 bases, and 12 bases lay in between. The CDR3 is made up of 13 amino acids. CDR3 residues: CSVGGTGADTQYF. As DNA, the CDR3 is TGCAGCGTTGGGGGAACTGGCGCAGATACGCAGTATTTT.

V is TRBV12-5 and J is TRBJ1-1, with 8 positions matching TRBD1. This CDR3 has 14 residues. V lost 6 bases and J lost 8; bases outside the gene matches: 11. CDR1 is LGHNT, CDR2 FRNRAP, per germline. The CDR3 region has the DNA TGTGCTAGTGGGACCGACAGGGGAAGATTGGAAGCTTTCTTT. Translated, it gives CASGTDRGRLEAFF.

The rearrangement links TRBV19 to TRBJ2-3; possibly TRBD1 for D (6 bases). The CDR3 sequence is 15 residues long. V gave up 0 bases and J gave up 3 bases, with 10 bases separating them. CDR1 is LNHDA and CDR2 is SQIVND in the germline V gene (reference sequence). This chain's CDR3 is CASSIDGTSTDTQYF. CDR3 bases: TGTGCCAGTAGTATAGACGGGACATCTACAGATACGCAGTATTTT.

This clone was found once. The chain couples TRBV15 to TRBJ2-1; 8 bases match TRBD2. Germline CDR1 reads LNHNV; CDR2 reads YYDKDF (reference sequence). This CDR3 has 15 amino acids. V shed 3 bases and J 7 bases; nucleotides not matched to a gene: 8. The CDR3 bases are TGTGCCACCAGCAGTCGGAGCGGGAGTGCGAATGAGCAGTTCTTC. Amino acids: CATSSRSGSANEQFF.

CDR3 coding DNA: TGTGCTAGTGGTTTGACCCGCGGCGAGCAGTTCTTC. Its protein is CASGLTRGEQFF. The rearrangement links TRBV12-5 to TRBJ2-1; D call uncertain. The CDR3 extends over 12 amino acids. The germline V and J ends were trimmed by 2 bases and 10 bases, with 9 bases remaining between them. Germline V lookup: CDR1 LGHNT, CDR2 FRNRAP.

The rearrangement joins TRBV2 to TRBJ2-2; 8 bases match TRBD2. CDR3 size: 14 residues. The germline CDR1 and CDR2 sequences are SNHLY and FYNNEI. V lost 7 bases and J lost 2; bases outside the gene matches: 3. CDR3 sequence: CASIGLANTGELFF. CDR3 DNA: TGTGCCAGCATCGGACTAGCTAACACCGGGGAGCTGTTTTTT.

The V call is TRBV7-3, the J call TRBJ2-1; TRBD2 might be the D (7 bases). CDR1 and CDR2 (germline): SGHTA, FQGTGA. CDR3 length: 16 residues. V was pared by 5 bases and J by 5 bases, with 19 bases between. CDR3 protein: CASSRAGGRENNEQFF. The CDR3 DNA is TGTGCCAGCAGCCGAGCCGGGGGGCGGGAGAACAATGAGCAGTTCTTC.

The chain employs TRBV6-6 and TRBJ2-5, with 12 nucleotides matching TRBD2. V gave up 5 bases and J gave up 5 bases; unmatched junction bases: 9. CDR1 is MNHNY, CDR2 SVGAGI, per germline (reference sequence). This CDR3 has 16 residues. The DNA for the CDR3 is TGTGCCAGCAGTACCTCTAGCGGGGGGGCCTCCGAGACCCAGTACTTC. Translating gives CASSTSSGGASETQYF.

The rearrangement uses TRBV11-2 and TRBJ1-2; weak D call: TRBD1 (5 bases). Germline-derived CDR1 and CDR2 are SGHAT and FQNNGV. V gave up 9 bases and J gave up 5 bases, with 16 bases separating them. The CDR3 consists of 13 residues. CDR3 coding DNA: TGTGCCAGTATGGGGACGGTGGGGTATGGCTACACCTTC. Translation: CASMGTVGYGYTF.

The gene calls are TRBV27 and TRBJ2-2; TRBD2 is a possible D gene (5 bases). The V gene lost 3 bases and the J gene lost 5 bases, with 10 bases spanning the gap. Germline-derived CDR1 and CDR2 are MNHEY and SMNVEV (reference sequence). The CDR3 totals 14 residues. The CDR3 here is CASSFLAQTGELFF. CDR3 in DNA: TGTGCCAGCAGTTTCCTAGCCCAGACCGGGGAGCTGTTTTTT.